This T cell receptor (beta chain) was sequenced for a study of naive and memory T cell subsets. Four subsets defined by CD45RA and CD27 were sorted after CD3, CD4, CD8 and live/dead staining. Between the trimmed V and J ends, which lost 4 bases and 2 bases, there was a span of 15 bases. The CDR3 runs to 15 residues. Looked up from germline, CDR1 is LNHDA and CDR2 is SQIVND (reference sequence). This clonotype was counted a few times. Its antigen is not identified. Two oligonucleotides, mixed equimolar, formed the beta constant-region primer covering TRBC1 and TRBC2. Ligation attached a single-stranded oligonucleotide with a 12-nucleotide UMI and the SP2 primer to the cDNA 3' end. Ligated cDNA was amplified by four rounds of PCR with nested alpha and beta constant-region primers and SP2. TCRdb re-analysed the UMI-ligation and nested PCR reads in MiXCR, keeping a single row per CDR3 protein. The sample shows 120,000 to 150,000 distinct CDR3 sequences, around 15% of them seen only once.

Study conclusions and caveats: In naive cells, over 95% of TCR sequences were seen only once.

The sequence was obtained from a human donor in good health. The material sequenced was naive CD4+ T cells from blood. The genes are TRBV19 and TRBJ2-7; TRBD2 might be the D (6 bases). CDR3 region: CASSSVAGSTYEQYF. The CDR3 region has the DNA TGTGCCAGTAGTAGTGTGGCGGGGAGTACCTACGAGCAGTACTTC.